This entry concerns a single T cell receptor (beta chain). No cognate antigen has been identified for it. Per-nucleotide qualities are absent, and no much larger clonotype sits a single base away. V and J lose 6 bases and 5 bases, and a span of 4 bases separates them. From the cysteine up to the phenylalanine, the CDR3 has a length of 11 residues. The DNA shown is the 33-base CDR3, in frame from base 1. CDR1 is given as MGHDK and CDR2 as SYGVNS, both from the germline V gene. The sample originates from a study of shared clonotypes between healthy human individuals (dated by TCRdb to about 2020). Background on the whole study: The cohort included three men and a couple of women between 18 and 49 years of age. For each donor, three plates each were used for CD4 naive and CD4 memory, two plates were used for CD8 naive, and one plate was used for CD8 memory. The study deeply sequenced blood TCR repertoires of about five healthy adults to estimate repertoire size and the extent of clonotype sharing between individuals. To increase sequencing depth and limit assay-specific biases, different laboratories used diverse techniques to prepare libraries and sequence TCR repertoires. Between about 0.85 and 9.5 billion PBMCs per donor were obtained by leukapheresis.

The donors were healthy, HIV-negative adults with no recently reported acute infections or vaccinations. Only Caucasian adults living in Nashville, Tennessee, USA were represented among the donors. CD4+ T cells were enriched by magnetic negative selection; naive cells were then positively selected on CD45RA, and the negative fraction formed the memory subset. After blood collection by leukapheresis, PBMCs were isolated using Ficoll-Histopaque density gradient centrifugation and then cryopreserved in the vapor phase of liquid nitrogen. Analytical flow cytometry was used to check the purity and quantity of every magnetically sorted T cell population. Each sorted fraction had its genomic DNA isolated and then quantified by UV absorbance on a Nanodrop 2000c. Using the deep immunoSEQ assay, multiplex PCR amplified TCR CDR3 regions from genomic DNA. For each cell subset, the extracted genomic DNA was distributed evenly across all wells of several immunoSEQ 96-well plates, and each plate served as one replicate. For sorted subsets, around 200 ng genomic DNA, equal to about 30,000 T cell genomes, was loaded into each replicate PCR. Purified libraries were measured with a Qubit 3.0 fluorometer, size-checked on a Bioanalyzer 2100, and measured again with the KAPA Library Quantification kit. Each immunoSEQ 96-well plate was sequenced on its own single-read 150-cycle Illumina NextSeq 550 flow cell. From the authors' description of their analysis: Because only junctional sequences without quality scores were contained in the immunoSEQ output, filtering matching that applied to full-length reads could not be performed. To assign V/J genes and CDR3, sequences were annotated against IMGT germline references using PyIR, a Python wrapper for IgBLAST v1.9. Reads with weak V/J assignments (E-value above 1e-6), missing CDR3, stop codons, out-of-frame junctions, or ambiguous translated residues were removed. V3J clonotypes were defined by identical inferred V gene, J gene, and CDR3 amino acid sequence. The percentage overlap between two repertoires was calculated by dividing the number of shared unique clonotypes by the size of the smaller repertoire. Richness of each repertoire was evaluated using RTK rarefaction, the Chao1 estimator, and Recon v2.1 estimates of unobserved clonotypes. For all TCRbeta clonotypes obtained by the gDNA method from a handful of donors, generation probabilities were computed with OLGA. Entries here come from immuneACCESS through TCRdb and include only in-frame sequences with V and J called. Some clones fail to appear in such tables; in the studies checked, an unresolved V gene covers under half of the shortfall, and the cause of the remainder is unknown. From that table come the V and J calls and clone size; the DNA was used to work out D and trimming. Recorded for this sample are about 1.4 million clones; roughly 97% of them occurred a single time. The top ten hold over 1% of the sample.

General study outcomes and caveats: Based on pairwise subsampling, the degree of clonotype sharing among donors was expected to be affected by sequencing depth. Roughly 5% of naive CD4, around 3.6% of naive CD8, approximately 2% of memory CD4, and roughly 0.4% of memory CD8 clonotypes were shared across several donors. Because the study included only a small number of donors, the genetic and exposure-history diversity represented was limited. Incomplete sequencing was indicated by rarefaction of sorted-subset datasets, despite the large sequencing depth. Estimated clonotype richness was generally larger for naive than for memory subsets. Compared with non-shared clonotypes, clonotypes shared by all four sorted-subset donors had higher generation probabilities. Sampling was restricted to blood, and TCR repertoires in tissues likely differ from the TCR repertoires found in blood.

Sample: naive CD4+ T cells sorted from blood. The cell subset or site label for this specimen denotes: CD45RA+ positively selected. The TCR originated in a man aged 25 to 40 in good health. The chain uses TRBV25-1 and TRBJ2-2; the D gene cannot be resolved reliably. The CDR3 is CASSLTGELFF. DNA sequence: TGTGCCAGCAGCCTGACCGGGGAGCTGTTTTTT.